Listed here is a single T cell receptor (beta chain). The sample comes from a study of blood T cell repertoires in COVID-19. Overall study context: The analysed material was cDNA or gDNA that came from T cells, B-cell-depleted T cells, or PBMCs.

The CDR3 runs to 13 residues. Trimming took 5 bases from V and 7 from J; bases not matched to a gene: 5. CDR1 SGHAT and CDR2 FQDESV come from the germline V gene (reference sequence). Under the authors' procedure: Reference gene primer amplification gave estimated nucleated cell counts. Some clones are missing from TCRdb's copy, which holds only in-frame ones; the method was immunoSEQ multiplex PCR. From that table come the V and J calls and clone size; the DNA was used to work out D and trimming. The sample yields about 130,000 clones, roughly 85% seen once. Individuals drawn from under 30 US areas were roughly 18 to 95 years old. Recovered status in Cohort 3 required two negative PCRs, clearance, or symptom resolution.

This TCR derives from a man aged 45-65 years who had recovered from COVID-19. Sequencing was performed on PBMCs or T cells enriched from blood (not recorded which). This chain connects TRBV11-1 to TRBJ1-2; 9 nucleotides align to TRBD1. The CDR3 DNA follows: TGTGCCAGCAGCCGGGACAGGGTGACTGGCTACACCTTC. Its protein is CASSRDRVTGYTF.